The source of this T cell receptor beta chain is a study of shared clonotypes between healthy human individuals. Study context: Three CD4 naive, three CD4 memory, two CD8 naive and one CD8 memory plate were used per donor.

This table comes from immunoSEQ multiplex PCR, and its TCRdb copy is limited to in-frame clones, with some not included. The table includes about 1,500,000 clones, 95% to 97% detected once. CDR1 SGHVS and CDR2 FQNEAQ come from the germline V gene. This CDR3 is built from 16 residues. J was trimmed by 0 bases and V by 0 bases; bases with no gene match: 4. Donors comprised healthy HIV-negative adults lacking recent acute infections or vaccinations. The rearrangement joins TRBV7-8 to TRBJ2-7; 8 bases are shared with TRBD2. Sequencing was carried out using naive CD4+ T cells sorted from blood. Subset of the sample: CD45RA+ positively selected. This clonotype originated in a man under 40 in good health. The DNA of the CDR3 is TGTGCCAGCAGCTTAGCGAGGCTAGCGGGCTCCTACGAGCAGTACTTC. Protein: CASSLARLAGSYEQYF.